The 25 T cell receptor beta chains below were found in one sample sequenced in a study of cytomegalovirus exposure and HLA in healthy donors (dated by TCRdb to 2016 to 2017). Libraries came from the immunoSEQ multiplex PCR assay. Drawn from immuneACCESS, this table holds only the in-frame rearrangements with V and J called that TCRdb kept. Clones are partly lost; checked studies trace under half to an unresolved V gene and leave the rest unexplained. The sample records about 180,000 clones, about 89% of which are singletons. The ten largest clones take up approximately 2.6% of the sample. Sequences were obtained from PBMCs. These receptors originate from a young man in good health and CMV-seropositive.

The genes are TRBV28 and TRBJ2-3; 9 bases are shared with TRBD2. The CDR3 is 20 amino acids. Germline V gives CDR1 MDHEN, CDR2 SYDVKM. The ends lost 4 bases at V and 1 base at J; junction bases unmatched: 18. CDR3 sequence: CASSYGARLSRLAGTDTQYF. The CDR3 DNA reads TGTGCCAGCAGTTACGGGGCCCGGTTGTCTAGACTAGCGGGCACAGATACGCAGTATTTT. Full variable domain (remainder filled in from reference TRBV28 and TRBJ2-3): DVKVTQSSRYLVKRTGEKVFLECVQDMDHENMFWYRQDPGLGLRLIYFSYDVKMKEKGDIPEGYSVSREKKERFSLILESASTNQTSMYLCASSYGARLSRLAGTDTQYFGPGTRLTVL.

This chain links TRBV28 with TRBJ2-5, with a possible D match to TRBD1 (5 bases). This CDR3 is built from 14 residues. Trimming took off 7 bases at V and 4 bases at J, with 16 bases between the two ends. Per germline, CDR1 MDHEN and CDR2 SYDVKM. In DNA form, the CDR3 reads TGTGCCAGCACTCTCCAGGGTACCGTAGAGACCCAGTACTTC. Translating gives CASTLQGTVETQYF.

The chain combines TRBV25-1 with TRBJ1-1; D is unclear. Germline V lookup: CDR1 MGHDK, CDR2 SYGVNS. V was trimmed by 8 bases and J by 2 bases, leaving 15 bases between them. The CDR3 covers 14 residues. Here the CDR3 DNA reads TGTGCCAGCGCCCCACTGCCGGGAAACACTGAAGCTTTCTTT. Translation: CASAPLPGNTEAFF.

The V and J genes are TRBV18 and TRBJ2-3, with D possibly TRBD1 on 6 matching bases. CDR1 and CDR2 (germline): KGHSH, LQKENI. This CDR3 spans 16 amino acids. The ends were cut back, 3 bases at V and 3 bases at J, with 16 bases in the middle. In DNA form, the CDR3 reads TGTGCCAGCTCACCCGCTCTTCAGGGGCGGACAGATACGCAGTATTTT. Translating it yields CASSPALQGRTDTQYF.

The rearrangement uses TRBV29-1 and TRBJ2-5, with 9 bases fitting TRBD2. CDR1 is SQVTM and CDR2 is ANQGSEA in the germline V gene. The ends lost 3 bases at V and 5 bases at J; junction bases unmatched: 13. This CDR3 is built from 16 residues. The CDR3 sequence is CSVDGSVAGGPETQYF. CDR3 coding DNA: TGCAGCGTTGACGGGTCGGTTGCGGGAGGGCCGGAGACCCAGTACTTC. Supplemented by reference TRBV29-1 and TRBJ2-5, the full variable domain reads SAVISQKPSRDICQRGTSLTIQCQVDSQVTMMFWYRQQPGQSLTLIATANQGSEATYESGFVIDKFPISRPNLTFSTLTVSNMSPEDSSIYLCSVDGSVAGGPETQYFGPGTRLLVL.

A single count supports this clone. The CDR3 DNA reads TGTGCCAGTAGTATCATCCGGGACAGTAACTATGGCTACACCTTC. This translates into CASSIIRDSNYGYTF. The chain links TRBV19 to TRBJ1-2; TRBD1 matches 7 bases. The CDR3 runs to 15 residues. Germline V gene lookup returns CDR1 LNHDA and CDR2 SQIVND (reference sequence). After removal of 3 bases from V and 1 base from J, the junction contained 5 bases not matched to a gene.

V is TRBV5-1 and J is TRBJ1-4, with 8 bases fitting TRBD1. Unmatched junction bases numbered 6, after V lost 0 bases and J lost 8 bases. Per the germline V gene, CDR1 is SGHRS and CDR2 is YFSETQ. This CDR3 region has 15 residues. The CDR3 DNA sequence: TGCGCCAGCAGCTTGGGAGACAGGGGAGTCGAAAAACTGTTTTTT. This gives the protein CASSLGDRGVEKLFF.

CDR3 nucleotides: TGTGCCAGCAGTCCCAGAACTAGCGGGAGAGTCCGTACGTACAATGAGCAGTTCTTC. Protein: CASSPRTSGRVRTYNEQFF. This rearrangement joins TRBV27 to TRBJ2-1; the match to TRBD2 covers 11 bases. Trimming at V came to 5 bases and at J to 4 bases, leaving 16 bases not matched to a gene. This CDR3 has 19 amino acids. The germline gives CDR1 MNHEY, CDR2 SMNVEV (reference sequence).

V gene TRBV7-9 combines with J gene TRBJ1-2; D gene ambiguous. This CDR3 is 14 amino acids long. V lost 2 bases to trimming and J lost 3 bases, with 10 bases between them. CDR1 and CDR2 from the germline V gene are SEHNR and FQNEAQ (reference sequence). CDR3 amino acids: CASSLSLRYYGYTF. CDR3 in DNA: TGTGCCAGCAGCTTAAGTCTCAGATACTATGGCTACACCTTC.

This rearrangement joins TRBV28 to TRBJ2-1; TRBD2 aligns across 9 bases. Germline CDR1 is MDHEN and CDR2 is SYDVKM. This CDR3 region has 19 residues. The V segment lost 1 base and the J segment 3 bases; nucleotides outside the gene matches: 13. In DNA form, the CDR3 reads TGTGCCAGCAGTTTATCACCAGCGGGAGGAGCGGTACGCTACAATGAGCAGTTCTTC. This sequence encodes CASSLSPAGGAVRYNEQFF. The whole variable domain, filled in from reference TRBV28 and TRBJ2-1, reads DVKVTQSSRYLVKRTGEKVFLECVQDMDHENMFWYRQDPGLGLRLIYFSYDVKMKEKGDIPEGYSVSREKKERFSLILESASTNQTSMYLCASSLSPAGGAVRYNEQFFGPGTRLTVL.

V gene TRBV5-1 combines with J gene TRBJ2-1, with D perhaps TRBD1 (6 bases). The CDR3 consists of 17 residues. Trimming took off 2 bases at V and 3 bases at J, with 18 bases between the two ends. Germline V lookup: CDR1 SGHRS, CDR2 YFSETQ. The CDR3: CASSFTYRDTRYNEQFF. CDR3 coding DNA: TGCGCCAGCAGCTTTACTTACCGGGACACCCGCTACAATGAGCAGTTCTTC.

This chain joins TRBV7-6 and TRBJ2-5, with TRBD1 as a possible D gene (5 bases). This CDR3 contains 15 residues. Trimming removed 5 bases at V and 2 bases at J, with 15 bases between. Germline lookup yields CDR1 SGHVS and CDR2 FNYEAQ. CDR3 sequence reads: CASSPSRGSQETQYF. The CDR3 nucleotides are TGTGCCAGCAGCCCGAGTAGGGGATCTCAAGAGACCCAGTACTTC.

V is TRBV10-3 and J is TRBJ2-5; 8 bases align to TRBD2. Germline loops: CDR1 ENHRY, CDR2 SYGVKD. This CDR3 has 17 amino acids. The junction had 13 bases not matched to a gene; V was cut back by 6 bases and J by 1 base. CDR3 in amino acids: CAIRASPRGVPQETQYF. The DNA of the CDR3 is TGTGCCATCAGAGCTTCCCCGCGGGGGGTGCCCCAAGAGACCCAGTACTTC.

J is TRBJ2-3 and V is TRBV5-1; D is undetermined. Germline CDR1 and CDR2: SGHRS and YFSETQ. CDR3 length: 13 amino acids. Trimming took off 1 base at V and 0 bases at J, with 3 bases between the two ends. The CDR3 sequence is CASSLSSTDTQYF. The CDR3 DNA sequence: TGCGCCAGCAGCTTGTCTAGCACAGATACGCAGTATTTT.

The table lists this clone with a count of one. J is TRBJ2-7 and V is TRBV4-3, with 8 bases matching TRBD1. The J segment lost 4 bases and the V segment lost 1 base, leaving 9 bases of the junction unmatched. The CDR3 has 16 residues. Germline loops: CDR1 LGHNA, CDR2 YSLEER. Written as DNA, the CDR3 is TGCGCCAGCAGCCAAGCCAGGGGGCTAGGGAATTACGAGCAGTACTTC. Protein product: CASSQARGLGNYEQYF.

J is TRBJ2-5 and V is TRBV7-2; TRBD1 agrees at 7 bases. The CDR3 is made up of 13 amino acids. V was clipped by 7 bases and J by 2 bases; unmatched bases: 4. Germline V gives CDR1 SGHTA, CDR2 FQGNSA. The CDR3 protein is CASTPGQQETQYF. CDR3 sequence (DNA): TGTGCCAGCACCCCGGGACAGCAAGAGACCCAGTACTTC.

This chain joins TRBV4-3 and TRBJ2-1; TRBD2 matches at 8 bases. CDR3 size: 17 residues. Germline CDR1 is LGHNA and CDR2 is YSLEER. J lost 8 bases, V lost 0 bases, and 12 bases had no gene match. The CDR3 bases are TGCGCCAGCAGCCAAGATCAAAGCGGGAGCCCTACCCATGAGCAGTTCTTC. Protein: CASSQDQSGSPTHEQFF.

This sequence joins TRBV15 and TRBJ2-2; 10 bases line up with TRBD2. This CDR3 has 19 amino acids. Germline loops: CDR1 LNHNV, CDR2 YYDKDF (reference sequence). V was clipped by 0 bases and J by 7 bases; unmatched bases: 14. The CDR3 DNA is TGTGCCACCAGCAGAGATGGGATTTGGAGCGGGAGGGCCTTCGGGGAGCTGTTTTTT. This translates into CATSRDGIWSGRAFGELFF.

The CDR3 protein is CASSLGGQGAFNYGYTF. The CDR3 DNA follows: TGTGCCAGCAGTTTAGGGGGACAGGGTGCTTTTAACTATGGCTACACCTTC. The genes are TRBV28 and TRBJ1-2; TRBD1 agrees at 9 bases. V was clipped by 2 bases and J by 1 base; unmatched bases: 8. The CDR3 sequence is 17 residues long. Germline V gene sequence: CDR1 MDHEN, CDR2 SYDVKM.

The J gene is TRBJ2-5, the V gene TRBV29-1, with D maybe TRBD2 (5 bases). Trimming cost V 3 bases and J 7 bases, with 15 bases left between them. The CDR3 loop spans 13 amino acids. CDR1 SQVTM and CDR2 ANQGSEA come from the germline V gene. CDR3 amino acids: CSVDVATTRTQYF. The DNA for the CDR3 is TGCAGCGTTGATGTGGCGACTACCAGGACCCAGTACTTC.

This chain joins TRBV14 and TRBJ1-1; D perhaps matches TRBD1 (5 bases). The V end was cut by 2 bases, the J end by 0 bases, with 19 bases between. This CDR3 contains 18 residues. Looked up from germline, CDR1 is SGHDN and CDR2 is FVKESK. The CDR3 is CASSQRPGNPRLNTEAFF. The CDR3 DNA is TGTGCCAGCAGCCAAAGACCAGGGAACCCGAGACTGAACACTGAAGCTTTCTTT.

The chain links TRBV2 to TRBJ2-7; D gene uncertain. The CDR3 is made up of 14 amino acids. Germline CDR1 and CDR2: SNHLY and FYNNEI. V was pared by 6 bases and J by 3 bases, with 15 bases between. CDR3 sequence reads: CASRVAGELYEQYF. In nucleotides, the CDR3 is TGTGCCAGCAGGGTAGCCGGAGAACTCTACGAGCAGTACTTC.

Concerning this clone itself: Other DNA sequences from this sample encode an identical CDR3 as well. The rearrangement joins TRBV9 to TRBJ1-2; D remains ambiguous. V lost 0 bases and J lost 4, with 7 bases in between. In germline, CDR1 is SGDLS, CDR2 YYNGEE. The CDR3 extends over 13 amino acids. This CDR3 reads CASSVVSGYGYTF. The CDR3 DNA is TGTGCCAGCAGCGTAGTATCAGGCTATGGCTACACCTTC.

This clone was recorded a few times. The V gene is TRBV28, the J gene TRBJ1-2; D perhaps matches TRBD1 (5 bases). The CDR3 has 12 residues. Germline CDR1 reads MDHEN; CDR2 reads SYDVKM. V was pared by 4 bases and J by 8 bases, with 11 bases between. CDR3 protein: CASSSGGRGYTF. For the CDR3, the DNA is TGTGCCAGCAGTTCCGGGGGAAGGGGCTACACCTTC.

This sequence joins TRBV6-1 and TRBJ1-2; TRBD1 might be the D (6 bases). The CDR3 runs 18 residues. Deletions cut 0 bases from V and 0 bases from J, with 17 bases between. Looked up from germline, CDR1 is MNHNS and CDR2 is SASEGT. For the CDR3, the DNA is TGTGCCAGCAGTGAAGCAGGGGTGGGGGCAAACCCTAACTATGGCTACACCTTC. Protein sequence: CASSEAGVGANPNYGYTF.